This T cell receptor beta chain derives from a study of preoperative IRX-2 immunotherapy in early breast cancer. This CDR3 spans 16 amino acids. Losses at the gene ends were 4 bases for V and 2 bases for J; bases not matched to a gene: 6. CDR1 MNHGY and CDR2 SAAAGT come from the germline V gene. This table comes from immunoSEQ multiplex PCR, and its TCRdb copy is limited to in-frame clones, with some not included. The sample yields tens of thousands of clones, about four fifths seen once. Treatment reported: preoperative locoregional IRX-2 cytokine immunotherapy. A single count supports this clone. This sample was obtained from a patient treated with IRX-2 immunotherapy. The rearrangement uses TRBV6-8 and TRBJ2-4, with TRBD1 identical over 9 bases. This TCR was recovered from a human donor with breast cancer. The CDR3, as DNA: TGTGCCAGCAGTTCCTCGGGACAGGGATCCAAAAACATTCAGTACTTC. It codes for CASSSSGQGSKNIQYF.